These T cell receptor beta chains were read from a single sample in a study of blood T cell repertoires in COVID-19. This table comes from immunoSEQ multiplex PCR, and its TCRdb copy is limited to in-frame clones, with some not included. The sample records some 120,000 clones, around 83% being singletons. The source material was PBMCs or T cells enriched from blood (not recorded which). These receptors all come from a man aged 25 to 40 who had recovered from COVID-19. Both conserved end residues are part of each CDR3. Fields, in order: V gene, clone size, J gene, D gene, CDR3 DNA, CDR3 protein. The D gene is left open where the match is weak. For some rows the clone size is stated as once, few or many, or as a class when expanded; others skip it.

V: TRBV5-1; size: -; J: TRBJ1-6; D: TRBD1; DNA: TGCGCCAGCAGCTTGGAAGTGGGACAGGGGACCTCACCCCTCCACTTT; CDR3: CASSLEVGQGTSPLHF
V: TRBV6-5; size: once; J: TRBJ1-2; D: -; DNA: TGTGCCAGCACCTTCACCCGGGGAATTAACTATGGCTACACCTTC; CDR3: CASTFTRGINYGYTF
V: TRBV6-5; size: -; J: TRBJ1-5; D: TRBD1; DNA: TGTGCCAGCAGTTCCACGACAGGGGGCAATCAGCCCCAGCATTTT; CDR3: CASSSTTGGNQPQHF
V: TRBV11-2; size: -; J: TRBJ1-3; D: -; DNA: TGTGCCAGCAGCTTAAATCCCGCAGGGGTTGGAAACACCATATATTTT; CDR3: CASSLNPAGVGNTIYF
V: TRBV2; size: -; J: TRBJ1-5; D: TRBD1; DNA: TGTGCCAGCAGGGGGGACAGGGGGGTCAATCAGCCCCAGCATTTT; CDR3: CASRGDRGVNQPQHF
V: TRBV10-2; size: few; J: TRBJ2-2; D: TRBD1; DNA: TGCGCCAGCACTAAAACAGGGGACACCGGGGAGCTGTTTTTT; CDR3: CASTKTGDTGELFF
V: TRBV4-2; size: -; J: TRBJ1-3; D: TRBD1; DNA: TGTGCCAGCAGCCACACAGGGGACGGAAACACCATATATTTT; CDR3: CASSHTGDGNTIYF
V: TRBV10-3; size: few; J: TRBJ2-2; D: TRBD2; DNA: TGTGCCATCAGTAAGACTAGCGGGAACACCGGGGAGCTGTTTTTT; CDR3: CAISKTSGNTGELFF
V: TRBV27; size: once; J: TRBJ1-5; D: -; DNA: TGTGCCAGCAGTCCGCGTCCCGATCAGCCCCAGCATTTT; CDR3: CASSPRPDQPQHF
V: TRBV29-1; size: -; J: TRBJ2-5; D: TRBD1; DNA: TGCAGCTCAACCGGGACAGGGAATAGCGGCGGAGAGACCCAGTACTTC; CDR3: CSSTGTGNSGGETQYF
V: TRBV14; size: -; J: TRBJ1-2; D: TRBD1; DNA: TGTGCCAGCAGCCAACGACGATCAGGGGGAAGCGACTACACCTTC; CDR3: CASSQRRSGGSDYTF
V: TRBV19; size: -; J: TRBJ1-5; D: -; DNA: TGTGCCACGTGGGGGGGGTACGATCAGCCCCAGCATTTT; CDR3: CATWGGYDQPQHF
V: TRBV27; size: -; J: TRBJ1-5; D: -; DNA: TGTGCCAGCAGTTTCGAGCATTCAAATCAGCCCCAGCATTTT; CDR3: CASSFEHSNQPQHF
V: TRBV7-2; size: -; J: TRBJ1-5; D: -; DNA: TGTGCCAGCAGCCGCGATCGGGGCAATCAGCCCCAGCATTTT; CDR3: CASSRDRGNQPQHF
V: TRBV15; size: -; J: TRBJ1-6; D: -; DNA: TGTGCCACCAGCAGAGCGGGGGTGGGGCCCCTCCACTTT; CDR3: CATSRAGVGPLHF
V: TRBV2; size: -; J: TRBJ2-7; D: -; DNA: TGTGCCAGCAGTGAACGGCCGGGTCCCTCCTACGAGCAGTACTTC; CDR3: CASSERPGPSYEQYF
V: TRBV4-2; size: -; J: TRBJ1-2; D: -; DNA: TGTGCCAGCAGCCAAGAGAGCAGGGCTGGTGGCTACACCTTC; CDR3: CASSQESRAGGYTF
V: TRBV6-1; size: -; J: TRBJ1-5; D: TRBD1; DNA: TGTGCCAGCAGTGGCTCTTTCAGGGGGCAAATGGTTAGCAATCAGCCCCAGCATTTT; CDR3: CASSGSFRGQMVSNQPQHF
V: TRBV14; size: -; J: TRBJ2-3; D: -; DNA: TGTGCCAGCAGCCAAGTACAGTGGAGGGATACGCAGTATTTT; CDR3: CASSQVQWRDTQYF
V: TRBV5-4; size: -; J: TRBJ2-3; D: -; DNA: TGTGCCAGCAGCTCGGGGTTCTCCGACCCCGATACGCAGTATTTT; CDR3: CASSSGFSDPDTQYF
V: TRBV5-1; size: -; J: TRBJ2-1; D: TRBD2; DNA: TGCGCCAGCAGCCCCGCGGGGGGGGTTGGAGCGGGAGGGCCTCGGACCTACAATGAGCAGTTCTTC; CDR3: CASSPAGGVGAGGPRTYNEQFF
V: TRBV9; size: -; J: TRBJ1-2; D: TRBD1; DNA: TGTGCCAGCAGCACCCGGGACAGGGACTATGGCTACACCTTC; CDR3: CASSTRDRDYGYTF
V: TRBV4-1; size: -; J: TRBJ1-3; D: TRBD1; DNA: TGCGCCAGCAGCCCAGGACAGGGGGCGGCTGGAAACACCATATATTTT; CDR3: CASSPGQGAAGNTIYF
V: TRBV28; size: -; J: TRBJ2-7; D: -; DNA: TGTGCCAGCAGTTTGATAATGCGGGACGGCTACGAGCAGTACTTC; CDR3: CASSLIMRDGYEQYF
V: TRBV5-6; size: -; J: TRBJ1-1; D: TRBD1; DNA: TGTGCCAGCAGCGACGAACAGGGGACGACGACTGAAGCTTTCTTT; CDR3: CASSDEQGTTTEAFF
V: TRBV7-2; size: -; J: TRBJ2-7; D: -; DNA: TGTGCCAGCAGCCCAAACAGGGTTTGGCAGTACTTC; CDR3: CASSPNRVWQYF
V: TRBV7-9; size: -; J: TRBJ2-3; D: TRBD1; DNA: TGTGCCAGCACAATCCCATCGACAGGGGATTACACAGATACGCAGTATTTT; CDR3: CASTIPSTGDYTDTQYF